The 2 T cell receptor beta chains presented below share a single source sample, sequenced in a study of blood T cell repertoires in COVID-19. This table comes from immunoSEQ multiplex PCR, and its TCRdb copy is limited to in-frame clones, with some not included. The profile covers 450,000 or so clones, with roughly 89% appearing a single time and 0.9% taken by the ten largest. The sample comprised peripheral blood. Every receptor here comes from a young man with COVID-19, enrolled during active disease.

The CDR3 coding sequence is TGTGCCAGCAGCACACGACAGGTCCCTAATGAAAAACTGTTTTTT. It specifies CASSTRQVPNEKLFF. The chain links TRBV3-1 (or the pseudogene TRBV3-2) to TRBJ1-4; a possible D gene is TRBD1 (6 bases). The germline V gene encodes CDR1 LGHDT and CDR2 YNNKEL (reference sequence). The CDR3 runs to 15 residues. Trimming removed 5 bases from V and 3 bases from J, with 13 bases in between.

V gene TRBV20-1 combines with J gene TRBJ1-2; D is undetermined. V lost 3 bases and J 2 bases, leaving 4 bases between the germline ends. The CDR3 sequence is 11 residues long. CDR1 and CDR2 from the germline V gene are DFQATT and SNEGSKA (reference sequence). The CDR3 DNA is TGCAGTGCTAGGCAGAACTATGGCTACACCTTC. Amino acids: CSARQNYGYTF.